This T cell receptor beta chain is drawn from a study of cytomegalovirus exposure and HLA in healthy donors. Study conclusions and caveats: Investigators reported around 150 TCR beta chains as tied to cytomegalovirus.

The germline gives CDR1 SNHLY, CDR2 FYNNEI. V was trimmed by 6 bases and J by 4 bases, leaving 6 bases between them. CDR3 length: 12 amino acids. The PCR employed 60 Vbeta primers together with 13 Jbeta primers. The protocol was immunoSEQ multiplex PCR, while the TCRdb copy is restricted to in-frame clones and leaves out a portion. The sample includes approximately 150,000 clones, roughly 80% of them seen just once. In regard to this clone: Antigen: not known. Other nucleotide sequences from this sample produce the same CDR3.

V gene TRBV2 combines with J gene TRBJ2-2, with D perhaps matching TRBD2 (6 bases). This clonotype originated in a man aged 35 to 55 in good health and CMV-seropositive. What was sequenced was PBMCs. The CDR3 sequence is CASRGGTGELFF. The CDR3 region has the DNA TGTGCCAGCAGGGGGGGCACCGGGGAGCTGTTTTTT.